The T cell receptor beta chain described here comes from a study of human T cells and chemical hapten exposure (dated by TCRdb to the early 2020s). About the investigation overall: For sensitization, 2% DPC in acetone was applied to an approximately 2 cm by approximately 2 cm area of upper inner arm skin. Weekly therapeutic DPC doses were additionally applied to the scalp of patients throughout the approximately 25-week study period. Patch tests used Finn chambers with 0.01% DPC on the upper back, scored after 6 days by International Contact Dermatitis Research Group standards. Most of the patients in the cohort were female, and the cohort covered alopecia areata with under or over 50% scalp involvement, alopecia totalis and alopecia universalis. The libraries were sequenced as a pool, and the TCR yield per sample differed mostly because of small variations in library volumes within the pool. In alopecia patients, the study followed how the peripheral blood TCR repertoire changed in vivo over primary and secondary sensitization to diphenylcyclopropenone (DPC), a hapten. Blood samples were taken from patients before sensitization (week 0) and at 2, 6 and about 24 weeks after DPC sensitization. For TCR sequencing, blood came from 25 to 35 alopecia patients at anywhere from one to four time points (pre-sensitization, 2, 6 and 24 weeks).

This specimen's time point label, per the study, means: patch test 3, about 24 weeks after DPC sensitization. The sample's treatment or condition label, decoded: therapeutic diphenylcyclopropenone sensitization with weekly scalp DPC. Blood at each patch-test visit was drawn before the patch test was applied. Patients were eligible if aged 18 to 70, diagnosed with alopecia and judged suitable for DPC therapy, and pregnant patients were excluded. Total RNA was extracted from unfractionated whole blood that had been collected in Tempus Blood RNA tubes. Points the paper makes about the study in general: Repeated subsampling changed both the strength of the expansion versus patch-test correlation and the threshold at which that correlation became significant. DPC sensitization did not change the number of TCRs with a frequency above 1 in 1000, and there was no evidence of changes in global repertoire structure. Significantly more large CDR3 similarity clusters were formed by expanded TCRs than by pre-sensitization or healthy control sets, consistent with antigen-driven responses. All patients had alopecia, a presumed autoimmune disease, so their immune response might differ from that of healthy individuals. Patch test score correlated positively with the number of PT1 expanded TCRs, reaching significance at thresholds 8, 16 and 32 but not at 4.

The CDR3 sequence holds 15 residues, the cysteine and phenylalanine included. Solely the CDR3 DNA is kept, with 45 bases framed from the first base. V is cut by 5 bases and J by 7 bases, and the space between the germline ends is 20 bases. CDR1 SEHNR and CDR2 FQNEAQ were looked up in the germline V gene (reference sequence). The protocol used for the library was RACE. The instrument given in TCRdb is NextSeq 500. During library preparation, unique molecular identifiers were attached to individual cDNA molecules so that TCRs could be counted in a quantitative, reproducible way. Each blood RNA sample was used to sequence both TCR alpha and TCR beta chains. In the authors' own workflow: The median number of TCRs per sample was around 100,000, ranging from 23,224 to 690,600. V, J and CDR3 annotation of the TCR reads was carried out using the Decombinator software suite. To make PS versus PT1 abundance plots, every sample was subsampled to the same number of TCRs (28,000). TCRs were defined as expanded if absent before sensitization and observed at least eight times at the 2-week time point. TCRdb passed the public sequencing reads through fastp at Q25 and MiXCR, retaining productive beta sequences. Identical CDR3 proteins give one entry, which carries the most common genes and DNA. TCRdb's processing, not the authors', yielded these V and J calls. In all, the sample holds roughly 50,000 distinct CDR3 sequences, and 8% to 10% of those were seen once. The ten biggest clones cover 16% of the sample.

Concerning this clonotype: The clone's antigen remains unknown. No base qualities exist here, and no much larger clone lies one base off it.

Sequenced material: whole blood, taken in connection with sensitization to the hapten diphenylcyclopropenone (DPC). The rearrangement joined TRBV7-9 to TRBJ2-5; the D gene is perhaps TRBD2, from 6 matching bases. The receptor was derived from a woman in her forties with alopecia areata. Some clones in this sample may be carry-over from other donors' samples. CDR3 region: CASSLSEDGGATQYF. At the DNA level, the sequence is TGTGCCAGCAGCCTGTCGGAAGACGGAGGGGCGACCCAGTACTTC.